This TCR beta chain was sequenced in a study of a mutant IDH1 vaccine in newly diagnosed glioma. As to this clone: The antigen is not known.

As for time point: week 47, end of study. Each dose of the vaccine consisted of 300 ug of mutant IDH1 20-mer peptide, with topical imiquimod. Sequencing used immunoSEQ multiplex PCR; TCRdb keeps in-frame clones, though not all of them. The data show 45,000 to 55,000 clones, approximately 84% seen once. This clonotype originated in a woman in her 30s with glioma. Some clones in this sample may be carry-over from other donors' samples. The material sequenced was PBMCs, taken from a glioma patient whose treatment included an IDH1 peptide vaccine.

The CDR3 DNA reads as TGTGCCATCAGTGAGGGCGGCAATCAGCCCCAGCATTTT. Its protein product is CAISEGGNQPQHF. V gene TRBV10-3 combines with J gene TRBJ1-5; D is undetermined. Per the germline V gene, CDR1 is ENHRY and CDR2 is SYGVKD. The V and J ends lost 2 bases and 2 bases respectively, with 4 bases between them. The CDR3 sequence is 13 residues long.